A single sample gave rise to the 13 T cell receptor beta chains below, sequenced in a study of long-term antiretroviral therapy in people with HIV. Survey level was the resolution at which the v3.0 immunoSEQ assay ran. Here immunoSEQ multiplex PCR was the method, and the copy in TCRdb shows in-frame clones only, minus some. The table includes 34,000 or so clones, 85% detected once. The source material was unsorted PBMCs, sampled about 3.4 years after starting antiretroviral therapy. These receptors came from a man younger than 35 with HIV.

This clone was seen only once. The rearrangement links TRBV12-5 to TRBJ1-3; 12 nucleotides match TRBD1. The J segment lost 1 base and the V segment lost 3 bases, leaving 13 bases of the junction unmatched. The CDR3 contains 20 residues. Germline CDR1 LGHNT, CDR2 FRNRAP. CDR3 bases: TGTGCTAGTGGTTTCGACCGGGACAGGGGGCCACGGGGTTCTGGAAACACCATATATTTT. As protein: CASGFDRDRGPRGSGNTIYF.

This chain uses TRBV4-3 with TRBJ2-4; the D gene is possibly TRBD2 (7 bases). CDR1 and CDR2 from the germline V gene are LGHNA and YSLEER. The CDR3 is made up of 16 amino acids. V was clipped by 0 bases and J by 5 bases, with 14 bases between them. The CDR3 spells CASSQEGGGNQNIQYF. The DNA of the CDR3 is TGCGCCAGCAGCCAAGAGGGGGGGGGCAATCAAAACATTCAGTACTTC.

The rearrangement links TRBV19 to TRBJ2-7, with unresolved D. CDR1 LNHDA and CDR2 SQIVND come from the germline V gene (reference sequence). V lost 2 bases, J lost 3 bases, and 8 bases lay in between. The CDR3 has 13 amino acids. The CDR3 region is CASSINGFYEQYF. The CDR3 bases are TGTGCCAGTAGTATAAATGGGTTCTACGAGCAGTACTTC.

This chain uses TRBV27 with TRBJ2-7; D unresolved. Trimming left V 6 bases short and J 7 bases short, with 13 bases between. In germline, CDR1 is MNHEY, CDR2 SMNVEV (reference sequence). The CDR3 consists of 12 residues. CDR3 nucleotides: TGTGCCAGCAGGGACGGAGCTTATGAGCAGTACTTC. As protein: CASRDGAYEQYF.

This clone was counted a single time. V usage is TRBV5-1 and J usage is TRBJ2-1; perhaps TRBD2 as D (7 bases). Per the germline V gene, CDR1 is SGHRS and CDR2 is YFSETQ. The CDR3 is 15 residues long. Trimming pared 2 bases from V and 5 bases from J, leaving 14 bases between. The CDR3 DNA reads TGCGCCAGCAGCTTCCTGGGGGGGCGAAACAATGAGCAGTTCTTC. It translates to CASSFLGGRNNEQFF.

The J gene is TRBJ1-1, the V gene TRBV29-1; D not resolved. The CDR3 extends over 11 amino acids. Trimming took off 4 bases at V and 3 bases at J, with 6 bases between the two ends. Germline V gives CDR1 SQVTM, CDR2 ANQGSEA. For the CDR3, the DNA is TGCAGCGTTGGGAGGGACACTGAAGCTTTCTTT. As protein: CSVGRDTEAFF.

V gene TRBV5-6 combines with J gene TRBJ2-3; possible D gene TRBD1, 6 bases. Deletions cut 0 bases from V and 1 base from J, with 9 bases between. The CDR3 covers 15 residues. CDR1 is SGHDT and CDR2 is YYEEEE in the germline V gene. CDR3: CASSLVPGGTDTQYF. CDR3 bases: TGTGCCAGCAGCTTGGTGCCAGGGGGCACAGATACGCAGTATTTT.

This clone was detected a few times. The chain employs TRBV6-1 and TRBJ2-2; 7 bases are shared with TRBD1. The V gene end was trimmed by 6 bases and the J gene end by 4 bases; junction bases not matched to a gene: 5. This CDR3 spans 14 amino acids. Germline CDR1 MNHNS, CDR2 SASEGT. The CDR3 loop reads CASSLTGFTGELFF. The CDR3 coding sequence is TGTGCCAGCAGCCTGACAGGGTTCACCGGGGAGCTGTTTTTT.

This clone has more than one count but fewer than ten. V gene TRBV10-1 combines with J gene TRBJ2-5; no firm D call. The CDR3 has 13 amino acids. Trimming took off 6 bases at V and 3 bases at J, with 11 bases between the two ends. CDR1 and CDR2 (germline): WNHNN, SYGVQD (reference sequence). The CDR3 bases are TGCGCCAGCAGGGGAACTGGGGAAGAGACCCAGTACTTC. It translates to CASRGTGEETQYF.

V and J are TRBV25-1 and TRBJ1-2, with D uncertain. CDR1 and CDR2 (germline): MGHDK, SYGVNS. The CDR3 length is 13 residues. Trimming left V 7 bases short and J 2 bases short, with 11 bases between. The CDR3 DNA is TGTGCCAGCAAAGGGAACGAGAACTATGGCTACACCTTC. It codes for CASKGNENYGYTF.

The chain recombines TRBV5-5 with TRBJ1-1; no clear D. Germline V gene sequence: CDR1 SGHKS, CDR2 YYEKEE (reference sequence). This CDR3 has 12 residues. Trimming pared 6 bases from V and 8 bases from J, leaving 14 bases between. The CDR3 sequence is CASIPLSGEAFF. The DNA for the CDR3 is TGTGCCAGCATCCCATTGTCGGGGGAAGCTTTCTTT.

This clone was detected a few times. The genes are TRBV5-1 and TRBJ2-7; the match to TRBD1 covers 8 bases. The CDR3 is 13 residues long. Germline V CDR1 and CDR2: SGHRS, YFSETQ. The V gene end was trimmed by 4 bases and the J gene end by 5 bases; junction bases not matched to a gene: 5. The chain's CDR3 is CASSRDRGHEQYF. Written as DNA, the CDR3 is TGCGCCAGCAGCCGCGACAGGGGCCACGAGCAGTACTTC.

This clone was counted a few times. The CDR3 here is CASAKRDTPYEQYF. The CDR3 nucleotides read TGTGCCAGCGCTAAACGGGACACCCCCTACGAGCAGTACTTC. The chain is built from TRBV7-8 and TRBJ2-7; possible D gene TRBD1, 6 bases. In germline, CDR1 is SGHVS, CDR2 FQNEAQ. V was clipped by 8 bases and J by 2 bases, with 16 bases between them. This CDR3 comprises 14 residues.